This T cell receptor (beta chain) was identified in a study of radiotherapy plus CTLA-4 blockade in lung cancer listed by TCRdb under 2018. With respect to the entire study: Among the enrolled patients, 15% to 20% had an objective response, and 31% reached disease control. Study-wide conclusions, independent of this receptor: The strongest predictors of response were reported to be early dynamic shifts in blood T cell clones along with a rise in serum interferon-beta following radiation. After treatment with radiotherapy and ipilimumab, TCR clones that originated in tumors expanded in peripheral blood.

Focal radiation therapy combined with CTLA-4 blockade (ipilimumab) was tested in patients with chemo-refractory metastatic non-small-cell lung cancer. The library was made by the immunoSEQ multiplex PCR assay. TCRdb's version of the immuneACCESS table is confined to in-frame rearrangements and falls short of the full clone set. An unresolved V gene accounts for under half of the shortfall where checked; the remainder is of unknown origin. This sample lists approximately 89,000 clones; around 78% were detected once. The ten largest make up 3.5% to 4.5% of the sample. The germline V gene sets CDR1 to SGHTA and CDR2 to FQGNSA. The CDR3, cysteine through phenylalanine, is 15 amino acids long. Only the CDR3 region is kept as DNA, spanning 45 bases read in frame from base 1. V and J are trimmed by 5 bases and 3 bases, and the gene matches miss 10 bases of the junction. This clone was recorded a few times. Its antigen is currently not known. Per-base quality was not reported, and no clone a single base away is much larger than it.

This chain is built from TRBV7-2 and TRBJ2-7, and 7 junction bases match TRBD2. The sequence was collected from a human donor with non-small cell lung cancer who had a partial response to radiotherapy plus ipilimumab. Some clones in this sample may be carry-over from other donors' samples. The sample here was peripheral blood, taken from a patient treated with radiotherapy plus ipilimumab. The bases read TGTGCCAGCAGCGGGGTAGCTCGCGGGAGCTACGAGCAGTACTTC. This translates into CASSGVARGSYEQYF.